Each of the 27 T cell receptor beta chains below was sequenced from the same sample in a study of blood T cell repertoires in COVID-19. TCRdb's copy holds only in-frame clones and misses some; the assay was immunoSEQ multiplex PCR. The table lists 98,000 or so clones, approximately 91% of them singletons, with roughly 5.1% in the top ten. The sequenced material came from peripheral blood. The receptors originated from a man aged 55 to 70 with COVID-19, enrolled during active disease.

The chain is built from TRBV5-6 and TRBJ2-7, with a possible D match to TRBD1 (6 bases). CDR3 length equals 13 residues. The V end lost 4 bases, the J end lost 4 bases, and 12 bases lay between the germline ends. CDR1 and CDR2 (germline): SGHDT, YYEEEE. Written as DNA, the CDR3 is TGTGCCAGCAGCCCTCCAAGGGGGTACGAGCAGTACTTC. It encodes CASSPPRGYEQYF.

The V call is TRBV6-2 or TRBV6-3, the J call TRBJ2-1; 10 bases match TRBD2. V trimming: 6 bases; J trimming: 5 bases; junction bases outside the gene matches: 10. This CDR3 comprises 16 residues. In germline, CDR1 is MNHEY, CDR2 SVGEGT. The CDR3 is CASSPPGLAGDNEQFF. CDR3 nucleotides: TGTGCCAGCAGCCCCCCCGGGCTAGCGGGAGACAATGAGCAGTTCTTC.

Written as DNA, the CDR3 is TGTGCCAGCAGCCAGACTAGGGTTGCGGATACGCAGTATTTT. Its translation is CASSQTRVADTQYF. The gene calls are TRBV7-9 and TRBJ2-3, with D possibly matching TRBD2 (6 bases). CDR3 length equals 14 residues. The V gene's germline CDR1 is SEHNR and CDR2 FQNEAQ (reference sequence). Trimming removed 5 bases at V and 6 bases at J, with 15 bases between.

The chain employs TRBV7-9 and TRBJ1-1, with D tentatively TRBD1 (6 bases). CDR3 length equals 14 residues. The germline CDR1 and CDR2 sequences are SEHNR and FQNEAQ (reference sequence). Trimming shortened V by 5 bases and J by 4 bases, and 14 bases separated the two germline ends. For the CDR3, the DNA is TGTGCCAGCAGCCCCGAACAGGGAATCACTGAAGCTTTCTTT. Translating gives CASSPEQGITEAFF. The full variable domain, rest sourced from reference TRBV7-9 and TRBJ1-1, is DTGVSQNPRHKITKRGQNVTFRCDPISEHNRLYWYRQTLGQGPEFLTYFQNEAQLEKSRLLSDRFSAERPKGSFSTLEIQRTEQGDSAMYLCASSPEQGITEAFFGQGTRLTVV.

The chain employs TRBV6-2 or TRBV6-3 and TRBJ1-5, with a tentative D call TRBD1 (6 bases). The CDR3 is made up of 14 amino acids. CDR1 and CDR2 from the germline V gene are MNHEY and SVGEGT. The ends were cut back, 5 bases at V and 0 bases at J, with 8 bases in the middle. For the CDR3, the DNA is TGTGCCAGCAGTAGACAGGATAGCAATCAGCCCCAGCATTTT. Residues: CASSRQDSNQPQHF.

The rearrangement joins TRBV6-4 to TRBJ2-1; TRBD1 is a possible D gene (5 bases). The CDR3 is made up of 14 amino acids. The germline V gene encodes CDR1 MRHNA and CDR2 SNTAGT. V lost 3 bases, J lost 8 bases, and 14 bases lay in between. In DNA, the CDR3 is TGTGCCAGCAGTGAACAGAAAGGGGCACATGAGCAGTTCTTC. Protein sequence: CASSEQKGAHEQFF.

This chain connects TRBV9 to TRBJ2-1; TRBD2 matches at 8 bases. The ends lost 6 bases at V and 7 bases at J; junction bases unmatched: 12. This CDR3 region has 15 residues. The germline V gene encodes CDR1 SGDLS and CDR2 YYNGEE. CDR3 loop: CASNLRGGRTNEQFF. CDR3 DNA sequence: TGTGCCAGCAACCTTCGGGGCGGGAGGACAAATGAGCAGTTCTTC.

The CDR3 is CASSLDGGDGTDTQYF. The CDR3 DNA reads as TGTGCCAGCAGCTTAGACGGAGGGGACGGCACAGATACGCAGTATTTT. This sequence joins TRBV7-9 and TRBJ2-3; tentative D call: TRBD2 (6 bases). Trimming took off 1 base at V and 1 base at J, with 12 bases between the two ends. CDR3 size: 16 residues. Germline values: CDR1 SEHNR, CDR2 FQNEAQ (reference sequence).

The V and J genes are TRBV11-3 and TRBJ2-1; TRBD2 matches 14 bases. Per the germline V gene, CDR1 is SGHNT and CDR2 is YENEEA. V gave up 3 bases and J gave up 1 base; unmatched junction bases: 2. This CDR3 has 17 residues. CDR3 protein: CASSLTSGRGSYNEQFF. The CDR3 DNA is TGTGCCAGCAGCTTGACTAGCGGGAGGGGGTCCTACAATGAGCAGTTCTTC. The full variable domain, completed using reference TRBV11-3 and TRBJ2-1, is EAGVVQSPRYKIIEKKQPVAFWCNPISGHNTLYWYLQNLGQGPELLIRYENEEAVDDSQLPKDRFSAERLKGVDSTLKIQPAELGDSAVYLCASSLTSGRGSYNEQFFGPGTRLTVL.

This chain connects TRBV2 to TRBJ2-7; D perhaps matches TRBD1 (5 bases). V lost 5 bases and J 5 bases, leaving 16 bases between the germline ends. CDR1 SNHLY and CDR2 FYNNEI come from the germline V gene. The CDR3 is 14 residues long. Here the CDR3 DNA reads TGTGCCAGCAGTTCCCAGGGCGGTTCGGACGAGCAGTACTTC. Translating gives CASSSQGGSDEQYF.

The chain recombines TRBV30 with TRBJ2-6; D is perhaps TRBD1 (6 bases). The length of the CDR3 is 14 residues. CDR1 and CDR2 (germline): GTSNPN, SVGIG (reference sequence). Trimming took 2 bases from V and 1 from J, leaving 6 bases between them. The CDR3 DNA follows: TGTGCCTGGAGTACAGGGTCTGGGGCCAACGTCCTGACTTTC. Protein: CAWSTGSGANVLTF.

The chain links TRBV19 to TRBJ1-6, with TRBD1 matching 8 bases. Trimming at V came to 6 bases and at J to 7 bases, leaving 8 bases not matched to a gene. CDR1 is LNHDA, CDR2 SQIVND, per germline (reference sequence). This CDR3 has 15 residues. CDR3 DNA sequence: TGTGCCAGTAGACTCCGGGACAGGCTCAATTCACCCCTCCACTTT. Protein: CASRLRDRLNSPLHF.

The chain uses TRBV25-1 and TRBJ1-1, with a possible D match to TRBD1 (6 bases). V was clipped by 6 bases and J by 1 base, with 9 bases between them. The germline CDR1 and CDR2 sequences are MGHDK and SYGVNS. The length of the CDR3 is 13 residues. In DNA form, the CDR3 reads TGTGCCAGCAGCAGACAGGCGAACACTGAAGCTTTCTTT. Translated: CASSRQANTEAFF. Variable domain in full (rest from reference TRBV25-1 and TRBJ1-1): EADIYQTPRYLVIGTGKKITLECSQTMGHDKMYWYQQDPGMELHLIHYSYGVNSTEKGDLSSESTVSRIRTEHFPLTLESARPSHTSQYLCASSRQANTEAFFGQGTRLTVV.

The chain is built from TRBV18 and TRBJ1-6; 7 bases align to TRBD1. V lost 1 base, J lost 5 bases, and 2 bases stayed unmatched. The CDR3 has 15 residues. Germline CDR1 reads KGHSH; CDR2 reads LQKENI. CDR3 protein: CASSPRGTDNSPLHF. In DNA form, the CDR3 reads TGTGCCAGCTCACCACGGGGGACAGATAATTCACCCCTCCACTTT.

CDR3 bases: TGTGCCAGCAGCCTACAGGGTGGTGATGAAAAACTGTTTTTT. Amino acids: CASSLQGGDEKLFF. This chain connects TRBV7-9 to TRBJ1-4; tentatively, D is TRBD1 (6 bases). Trimming took off 5 bases at V and 6 bases at J, with 13 bases between the two ends. Germline V lookup: CDR1 SEHNR, CDR2 FQNEAQ (reference sequence). This CDR3 contains 14 residues. Full variable domain (remainder filled in from reference TRBV7-9 and TRBJ1-4): DTGVSQNPRHKITKRGQNVTFRCDPISEHNRLYWYRQTLGQGPEFLTYFQNEAQLEKSRLLSDRFSAERPKGSFSTLEIQRTEQGDSAMYLCASSLQGGDEKLFFGSGTQLSVL.

The chain employs TRBV5-3 and TRBJ1-5; 8 bases agree with TRBD1. TRBV5-3 is filed as an ORF, its function uncertain. The V segment lost 4 bases and the J segment 6 bases; nucleotides outside the gene matches: 12. CDR3 size: 16 residues. The CDR3 here is CARSVGQGINRQPQHF. The CDR3, as DNA: TGTGCCAGAAGCGTCGGACAGGGAATCAATCGTCAGCCCCAGCATTTT.

Here the CDR3 reads CASRDAGGRETDTQYF. CDR3 DNA: TGTGCCAGTAGAGATGCAGGGGGGAGAGAGACAGATACGCAGTATTTT. J is TRBJ2-3 and V is TRBV19; perhaps TRBD1 as D (7 bases). The CDR3 length is 16 residues. CDR1 is LNHDA and CDR2 is SQIVND in the germline V gene (reference sequence). Trimming pared 6 bases from V and 3 bases from J, leaving 19 bases between.

This chain links TRBV24-1 with TRBJ2-3; 8 positions agree with TRBD2. Trimming took 1 base from V and 3 from J; bases not matched to a gene: 5. CDR1 KGHDR and CDR2 SFDVKD come from the germline V gene. CDR3 length: 16 residues. The DNA for the CDR3 is TGTGCCACCAGTGATTTCTCCAGCGGGAGAACAGATACGCAGTATTTT. Translated, it gives CATSDFSSGRTDTQYF.

J is TRBJ2-7 and V is TRBV6-5, with unresolved D. Trimming took off 6 bases at V and 4 bases at J, with 7 bases between the two ends. The CDR3 contains 11 residues. Germline CDR1 reads MNHEY; CDR2 reads SVGAGI. CDR3 residues: CASRTYYEQYF. CDR3 coding DNA: TGTGCCAGCAGGACTTATTACGAGCAGTACTTC.

This sequence joins TRBV10-3 and TRBJ2-3; D may be TRBD1 (5 bases). Germline CDR1 ENHRY, CDR2 SYGVKD. V gave up 6 bases and J gave up 2 bases, with 6 bases separating them. The CDR3 has 12 residues. CDR3 protein: CAIRGATDTQYF. The CDR3 nucleotides read TGTGCCATCAGAGGGGCCACAGATACGCAGTATTTT.

This clone was counted between two and nine times. V gene TRBV5-1 combines with J gene TRBJ1-1; D unclear. Germline V gene lookup returns CDR1 SGHRS and CDR2 YFSETQ. The CDR3 extends over 14 amino acids. V was trimmed by 1 base and J by 6 bases, leaving 13 bases between them. The CDR3 DNA reads TGCGCCAGCAGCTTGACCCTCGCGGGTCCTGAAGCTTTCTTT. Translated, it gives CASSLTLAGPEAFF.

This chain links TRBV4-3 with TRBJ2-2; TRBD2 is a possible D gene (5 bases). CDR3 size: 13 residues. Germline CDR1 and CDR2: LGHNA and YSLEER. V was pared by 0 bases and J by 6 bases, with 5 bases between. This CDR3 reads CASSQDGAGELFF. The CDR3 coding sequence is TGCGCCAGCAGCCAAGACGGGGCCGGGGAGCTGTTTTTT.

The chain has TRBV30 and TRBJ2-1; D is possibly TRBD2 (5 bases). Trimming removed 5 bases from V and 3 bases from J, with 8 bases in between. The germline V gene has CDR1 GTSNPN and CDR2 SVGIG (reference sequence). This CDR3 comprises 12 residues. CDR3 region: CAWFRDYNEQFF. DNA of the CDR3: TGTGCCTGGTTCCGGGACTACAATGAGCAGTTCTTC.

The chain is built from TRBV5-4 and TRBJ2-3; 9 bases are shared with TRBD1. CDR3 length equals 15 residues. CDR1 is SGHNT and CDR2 is YYREEE in the germline V gene (reference sequence). J was trimmed by 3 bases and V by 0 bases; bases with no gene match: 2. The CDR3 nucleotides are TGTGCCAGCAGCTTGGAACAGGGGGCTACAGATACGCAGTATTTT. Its translation is CASSLEQGATDTQYF.

A remark on this clone: A junction boundary mismatches the germline segment, possibly from a read error. The V call is TRBV7-7, the J call TRBJ2-3, with TRBD2 matching over 8 bases. Germline CDR1 SSHAT, CDR2 FNYEAQ (reference sequence). There are 14 residues in the CDR3. Here the CDR3 DNA reads TGTGCTAGCAGCCGGGAGGGGGAGAAAGATACGCAGTATTTT. It encodes CASSREGEKDTQYF.

This chain's CDR3 is CASTINRGSVQYF. The CDR3 region has the DNA TGTGCCAGCACTATCAACAGGGGGTCGGTGCAGTACTTC. The V and J genes are TRBV6-5 and TRBJ2-7, with 8 bases aligning to TRBD1. The CDR3 totals 13 residues. The V and J ends lost 7 bases and 9 bases, in that order; junction bases with no gene match: 11. Germline V gives CDR1 MNHEY, CDR2 SVGAGI.

The gene calls are TRBV14 and TRBJ1-2; a weak D match, TRBD1 (6 bases). Germline CDR1 SGHDN, CDR2 FVKESK. The V and J ends lost 2 bases and 8 bases respectively, with 15 bases between them. The CDR3 contains 14 residues. CDR3 region: CASSQFQGIGGYTF. DNA for the CDR3: TGTGCCAGCAGCCAATTTCAGGGGATCGGCGGCTACACCTTC. Full variable domain (missing parts from reference TRBV14 and TRBJ1-2): EAGVTQFPSHSVIEKGQTVTLRCDPISGHDNLYWYRRVMGKEIKFLLHFVKESKQDESGMPNNRFLAERTGGTYSTLKVQPAELEDSGVYFCASSQFQGIGGYTFGSGTRLTVV.